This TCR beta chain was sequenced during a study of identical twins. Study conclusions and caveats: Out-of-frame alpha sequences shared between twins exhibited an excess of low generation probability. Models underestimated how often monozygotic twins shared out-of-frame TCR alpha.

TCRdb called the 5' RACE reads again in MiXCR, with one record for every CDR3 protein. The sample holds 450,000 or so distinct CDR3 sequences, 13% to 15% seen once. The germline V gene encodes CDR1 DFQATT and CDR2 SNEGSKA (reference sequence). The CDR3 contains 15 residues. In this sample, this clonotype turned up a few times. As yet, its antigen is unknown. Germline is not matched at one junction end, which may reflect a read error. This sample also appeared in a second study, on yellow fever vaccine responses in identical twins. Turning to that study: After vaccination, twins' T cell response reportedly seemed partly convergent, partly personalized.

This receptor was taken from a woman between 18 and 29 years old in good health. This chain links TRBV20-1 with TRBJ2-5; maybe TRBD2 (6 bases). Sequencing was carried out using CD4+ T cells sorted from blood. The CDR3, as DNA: TGCAGTGCCTCAGCTGTTAGCGGTCGACAAGATACCCAGTACTTC. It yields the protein CSASAVSGRQDTQYF.